These 25 T cell receptor beta chains were sequenced from one sample in a study of blood T cell repertoires in COVID-19. Profiling relied on immunoSEQ multiplex PCR, and the TCRdb table lists in-frame clones only, not all of them. The sample holds roughly 32,000 clones, about 82% seen once. The sample taken for sequencing was peripheral blood. These receptor sequences come from an older man with active COVID-19.

The chain links TRBV7-2 to TRBJ2-3; TRBD2 matches 8 bases. J gave up 2 bases and V 3 bases, and 13 bases lay outside the gene matches. CDR1 SGHTA and CDR2 FQGNSA come from the germline V gene. This CDR3 comprises 18 residues. CDR3 region: CASSFNPPSGGSTDTQYF. The DNA of the CDR3 is TGTGCCAGCAGCTTTAATCCCCCGAGCGGGGGTTCCACAGATACGCAGTATTTT.

This clone has more than one count but fewer than ten. The chain has TRBV19 and TRBJ2-3, with D tentatively TRBD1 (6 bases). Germline V gives CDR1 LNHDA, CDR2 SQIVND (reference sequence). The CDR3 runs 13 residues. Trimming shortened V by 4 bases and J by 3 bases, and 8 bases separated the two germline ends. CDR3 sequence reads: CASSTGATDTQYF. The CDR3 nucleotides read TGTGCCAGTAGTACAGGGGCAACAGATACGCAGTATTTT. Full variable domain (rest looked up from reference TRBV19 and TRBJ2-3): DGGITQSPKYLFRKEGQNVTLSCEQNLNHDAMYWYRQDPGQGLRLIYYSQIVNDFQKGDIAEGYSVSREKKESFPLTVTSAQKNPTAFYLCASSTGATDTQYFGPGTRLTVL.

The genes are TRBV9 and TRBJ1-1, with no clear D. Germline-derived CDR1 and CDR2 are SGDLS and YYNGEE. Deletions cut 2 bases from V and 3 bases from J, with 17 bases between. The length of the CDR3 is 16 residues. CDR3 loop: CASSVSLSGPDTEAFF. The CDR3 coding sequence is TGTGCCAGCAGCGTCTCCTTATCAGGCCCCGACACTGAAGCTTTCTTT. The full variable domain, its missing parts supplied by reference TRBV9 and TRBJ1-1, is DSGVTQTPKHLITATGQRVTLRCSPRSGDLSVYWYQQSLDQGLQFLIQYYNGEERAKGNILERFSAQQFPDLHSELNLSSLELGDSALYFCASSVSLSGPDTEAFFGQGTRLTVV.

The rearrangement uses TRBV19 and TRBJ1-2; possible D gene TRBD1, 5 bases. Germline CDR1 is LNHDA and CDR2 is SQIVND (reference sequence). With 2 bases removed from V and 8 bases from J, the gap between germline ends came to 12 bases. The CDR3 extends over 13 amino acids. Written as DNA, the CDR3 is TGTGCCAGTAGTATAAGTCTGGAGGGGGGCTACACCTTC. This codes for CASSISLEGGYTF.

CDR3 DNA sequence: TGTGCCAGCACCCAGCTCAGCGACCACTTTGGAAACACCATATATTTT. This codes for CASTQLSDHFGNTIYF. V gene TRBV28 combines with J gene TRBJ1-3, with D unclear. Germline CDR1 MDHEN, CDR2 SYDVKM. The CDR3 runs to 16 residues. The germline V and J ends were trimmed by 7 bases and 3 bases, with 19 bases remaining between them.

The rearrangement uses TRBV29-1 and TRBJ1-1; no clear D. CDR1 is SQVTM and CDR2 is ANQGSEA in the germline V gene. The CDR3 consists of 11 residues. V gave up 2 bases and J gave up 1 base, with 2 bases separating them. CDR3: CSVERNTEAFF. In DNA, the CDR3 is TGCAGCGTTGAACGGAACACTGAAGCTTTCTTT. Supplemented by reference TRBV29-1 and TRBJ1-1, the full variable domain reads SAVISQKPSRDICQRGTSLTIQCQVDSQVTMMFWYRQQPGQSLTLIATANQGSEATYESGFVIDKFPISRPNLTFSTLTVSNMSPEDSSIYLCSVERNTEAFFGQGTRLTVV.

This clone was observed a single time. This chain links TRBV7-2 with TRBJ2-7; D is undetermined. The V gene lost 1 base and the J gene lost 2 bases, with 9 bases spanning the gap. This CDR3 has 14 amino acids. Germline-derived CDR1 and CDR2 are SGHTA and FQGNSA. CDR3 in DNA: TGTGCCAGCAGCTTAGGACGAGGCCCCTACGAGCAGTACTTC. This sequence encodes CASSLGRGPYEQYF.

The V gene is TRBV7-2, the J gene TRBJ2-7; D perhaps matches TRBD1 (6 bases). Germline CDR1 SGHTA, CDR2 FQGNSA. There are 13 residues in the CDR3. With 5 bases removed from V and 6 bases from J, the gap between germline ends came to 14 bases. The CDR3 nucleotides read TGTGCCAGCAGCCCCAAGACAGGTCGCGAGCAGTACTTC. Its protein is CASSPKTGREQYF.

The chain combines TRBV6-5 with TRBJ2-5; maybe TRBD1 (6 bases). V was shortened by 6 bases and J by 5 bases, with 19 bases between the two germline ends. Germline values: CDR1 MNHEY, CDR2 SVGAGI. CDR3 length: 15 amino acids. CDR3 coding DNA: TGTGCCAGCAGCTTGGGCTCGAGGGGGTGGGAGACCCAGTACTTC. This encodes CASSLGSRGWETQYF.

The chain uses TRBV18 and TRBJ1-5; no reliable D call. The CDR3 is 16 residues long. CDR1 and CDR2 (germline): KGHSH, LQKENI. V was cut by 2 bases and J by 1 base, with 12 bases left in between. The CDR3 nucleotides read TGTGCCAGCTCACCATTCCCCGCAGGCAGCAATCAGCCCCAGCATTTT. Residues: CASSPFPAGSNQPQHF.

The chain links TRBV7-2 to TRBJ2-3; 8 nucleotides align to TRBD2. The germline V gene encodes CDR1 SGHTA and CDR2 FQGNSA. V shed 5 bases and J 1 base; nucleotides not matched to a gene: 5. CDR3 length: 15 residues. The CDR3 is CASSPPGGGTDTQYF. The CDR3 bases are TGTGCCAGCAGCCCCCCCGGGGGGGGCACAGATACGCAGTATTTT.

The chain joins TRBV3-1 (or the pseudogene TRBV3-2) to TRBJ2-3, with TRBD2 as a possible D gene (5 bases). The CDR3 contains 13 residues. Germline lookup yields CDR1 LGHDT and CDR2 YNNKEL (reference sequence). V lost 4 bases, J lost 3 bases, and 8 bases lay in between. The CDR3 sequence: CASSPEATDTQYF. The CDR3 DNA sequence: TGTGCCAGCAGCCCGGAGGCGACAGATACGCAGTATTTT.

This chain connects TRBV5-5 to TRBJ1-2; 7 bases line up with TRBD1. V dropped 5 bases and J dropped 6; count of bases not matched to a gene: 13. The CDR3 is 15 residues long. From germline, CDR1 is SGHKS and CDR2 YYEKEE (reference sequence). CDR3 residues: CASRGTAVKPDGYTF. The CDR3 coding sequence is TGTGCCAGCAGAGGGACAGCCGTTAAACCGGATGGCTACACCTTC.

The chain employs TRBV6-5 and TRBJ1-1, with D uncertain. This CDR3 spans 13 amino acids. Trimming cost V 7 bases and J 0 bases, with 9 bases left between them. The germline V gene has CDR1 MNHEY and CDR2 SVGAGI. CDR3: CASMSPVNTEAFF. The CDR3 bases are TGTGCCAGCATGAGTCCTGTGAACACTGAAGCTTTCTTT.

In this sample, this clone turned up a few times. The V gene is TRBV7-9, the J gene TRBJ2-1; D gene ambiguous. CDR3 length equals 11 residues. From germline, CDR1 is SEHNR and CDR2 FQNEAQ (reference sequence). Trimming took off 5 bases at V and 5 bases at J, with 4 bases between the two ends. The CDR3: CASSSHNEQFF. The CDR3 nucleotides read TGTGCCAGCAGCAGCCACAATGAGCAGTTCTTC.

This clone showed up just a few times. The chain carries TRBV5-1 and TRBJ2-5; D is perhaps TRBD1 (5 bases). CDR3 length: 13 residues. The V end was cut by 5 bases, the J end by 3 bases, with 11 bases between. Per the germline V gene, CDR1 is SGHRS and CDR2 is YFSETQ. The CDR3 nucleotides are TGCGCCAGCAGTCAACAGGTTGAAGAGACCCAGTACTTC. Protein product: CASSQQVEETQYF.

The V gene is TRBV7-3, the J gene TRBJ1-2; D is uncertain. V was cut by 3 bases and J by 2 bases, with 7 bases left in between. Germline loops: CDR1 SGHTA, CDR2 FQGTGA. This CDR3 has 13 amino acids. CDR3 protein: CASSLIANYGYTF. CDR3 coding DNA: TGTGCCAGCAGCTTGATAGCGAACTATGGCTACACCTTC.

V gene TRBV5-1 combines with J gene TRBJ2-1; 9 bases align to TRBD2. Unmatched junction bases numbered 11, after V lost 4 bases and J lost 6 bases. There are 16 residues in the CDR3. CDR1 is SGHRS, CDR2 YFSETQ, per germline. Written as DNA, the CDR3 is TGCGCCAGCAGCAACCGTGCGGGGGGGCCAGGCAATGAGCAGTTCTTC. Its protein product is CASSNRAGGPGNEQFF.

The chain combines TRBV6-5 with TRBJ2-5; D possibly corresponds to TRBD2 (5 bases). V lost 6 bases and J 4 bases, leaving 15 bases between the germline ends. The CDR3 runs 14 residues. From germline, CDR1 is MNHEY and CDR2 SVGAGI. CDR3 sequence: CASRAGIGGETQYF. DNA of the CDR3: TGTGCCAGCAGGGCCGGGATTGGTGGAGAGACCCAGTACTTC.

The chain couples TRBV4-1 to TRBJ2-5; 14 nucleotides agree with TRBD2. The CDR3 is 16 residues long. The germline V gene has CDR1 MGHRA and CDR2 YSYEKL. The V gene end was trimmed by 5 bases and the J gene end by 5 bases; junction bases not matched to a gene: 7. The CDR3 region is CASSSRLAGGLETQYF. The CDR3 nucleotides read TGCGCCAGCAGCTCCCGACTAGCGGGGGGGCTGGAGACCCAGTACTTC.

This sequence joins TRBV3-1 (or the pseudogene TRBV3-2) and TRBJ2-2; D perhaps matches TRBD2 (7 bases). There are 16 residues in the CDR3. V was cut by 7 bases and J by 0 bases, with 15 bases left in between. In germline, CDR1 is LGHDT, CDR2 YNNKEL (reference sequence). The CDR3 sequence is CASIGGGLANTGELFF. DNA for the CDR3: TGTGCCAGCATCGGCGGGGGCCTCGCGAACACCGGGGAGCTGTTTTTT.

J is TRBJ2-2 and V is TRBV2, with 8 bases identical to TRBD2. The CDR3 totals 13 residues. Looked up from germline, CDR1 is SNHLY and CDR2 is FYNNEI. The junction had 9 bases not matched to a gene; V was cut back by 10 bases and J by 8 bases. Here the CDR3 DNA reads TGTGCCATCAGGACTAGCAGGGAGGGGGAGCTGTTTTTT. As protein: CAIRTSREGELFF. Based on the CDR3 plus reference TRBV2 and TRBJ2-2, the full variable domain is EPEVTQTPSHQVTQMGQEVILRCVPISNHLYFYWYRQILGQKVEFLVSFYNNEISEKSEIFDDQFSVERPDGSNFTLKIRSTKLEDSAMYFCAIRTSREGELFFGEGSRLTVL.

The chain combines TRBV4-1 with TRBJ2-7, with 8 bases lining up with TRBD2. This CDR3 is 15 amino acids long. From germline, CDR1 is MGHRA and CDR2 YSYEKL. With V trimmed by 1 base and J by 4 bases, 6 bases remained unmatched. As DNA, the CDR3 is TGCGCCAGCAGCCAAGTAACTAGCGGACCTTACGAGCAGTACTTC. Encoded protein: CASSQVTSGPYEQYF.

The chain combines TRBV12-3 or TRBV12-4 with TRBJ1-2; D might be TRBD1 (6 bases). CDR3 length: 13 amino acids. Trimming took 5 bases from V and 7 from J, leaving 14 bases between them. In DNA, the CDR3 is TGTGCCAGCAGTCCAAGACAGGAGGCTGGCTACACCTTC. It yields the protein CASSPRQEAGYTF.

The V and J genes are TRBV29-1 and TRBJ1-1; 7 positions match TRBD1. The CDR3 loop spans 15 amino acids. V dropped 7 bases and J dropped 0; count of bases not matched to a gene: 11. Germline assignment: CDR1 SQVTM and CDR2 ANQGSEA. The chain's CDR3 is CSAGEGARLNTEAFF. CDR3 nucleotides: TGCAGCGCCGGTGAGGGGGCGCGTCTGAACACTGAAGCTTTCTTT.